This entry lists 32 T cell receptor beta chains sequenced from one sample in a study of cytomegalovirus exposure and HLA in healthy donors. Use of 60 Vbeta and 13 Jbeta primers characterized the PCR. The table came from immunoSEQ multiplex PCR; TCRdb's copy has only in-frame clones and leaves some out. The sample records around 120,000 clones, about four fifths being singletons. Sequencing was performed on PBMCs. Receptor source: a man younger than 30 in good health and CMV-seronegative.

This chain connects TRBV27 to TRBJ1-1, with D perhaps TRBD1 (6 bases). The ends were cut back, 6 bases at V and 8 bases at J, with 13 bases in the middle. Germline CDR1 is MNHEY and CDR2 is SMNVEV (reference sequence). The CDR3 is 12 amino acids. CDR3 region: CASRGQKREAFF. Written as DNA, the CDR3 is TGTGCCAGCAGGGGACAAAAGAGAGAAGCTTTCTTT.

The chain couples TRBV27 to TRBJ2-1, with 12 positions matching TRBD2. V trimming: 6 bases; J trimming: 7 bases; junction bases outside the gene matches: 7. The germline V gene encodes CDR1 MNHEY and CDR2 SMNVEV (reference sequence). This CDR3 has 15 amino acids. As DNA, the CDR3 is TGTGCCAGCAGCCCGACTAGCGGGAGTGGAAATGAGCAGTTCTTC. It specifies CASSPTSGSGNEQFF.

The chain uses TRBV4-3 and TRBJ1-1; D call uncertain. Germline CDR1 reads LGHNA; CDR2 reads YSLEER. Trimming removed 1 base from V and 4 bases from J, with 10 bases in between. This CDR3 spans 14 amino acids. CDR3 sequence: CASSQASRGTEAFF. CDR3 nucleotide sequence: TGCGCCAGCAGCCAAGCGTCACGGGGCACTGAAGCTTTCTTT.

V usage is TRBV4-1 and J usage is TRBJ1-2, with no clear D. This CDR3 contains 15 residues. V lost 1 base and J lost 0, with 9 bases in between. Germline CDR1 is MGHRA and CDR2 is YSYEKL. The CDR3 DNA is TGCGCCAGCAGCCAAGGCCCAACAGCTAACTATGGCTACACCTTC. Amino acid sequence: CASSQGPTANYGYTF.

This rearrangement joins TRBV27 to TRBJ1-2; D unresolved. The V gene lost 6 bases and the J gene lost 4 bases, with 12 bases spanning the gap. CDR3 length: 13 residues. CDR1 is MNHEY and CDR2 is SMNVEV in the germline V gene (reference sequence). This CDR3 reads CASSYGPSYGYTF. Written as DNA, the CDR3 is TGTGCCAGCAGCTACGGTCCGAGCTATGGCTACACCTTC.

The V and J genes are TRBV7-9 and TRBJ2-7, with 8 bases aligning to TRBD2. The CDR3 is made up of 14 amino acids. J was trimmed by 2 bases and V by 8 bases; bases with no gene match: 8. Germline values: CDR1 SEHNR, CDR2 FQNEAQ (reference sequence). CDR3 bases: TGTGCCAGCGCAATAACTAGCGGTACCTACGAGCAGTACTTC. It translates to CASAITSGTYEQYF.

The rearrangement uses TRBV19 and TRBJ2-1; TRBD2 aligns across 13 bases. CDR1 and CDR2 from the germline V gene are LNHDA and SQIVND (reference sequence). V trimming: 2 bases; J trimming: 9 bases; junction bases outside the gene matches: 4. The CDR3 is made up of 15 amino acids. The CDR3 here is CASSIQGLAGREQFF. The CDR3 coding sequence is TGTGCCAGTAGTATACAGGGACTAGCGGGACGTGAGCAGTTCTTC.

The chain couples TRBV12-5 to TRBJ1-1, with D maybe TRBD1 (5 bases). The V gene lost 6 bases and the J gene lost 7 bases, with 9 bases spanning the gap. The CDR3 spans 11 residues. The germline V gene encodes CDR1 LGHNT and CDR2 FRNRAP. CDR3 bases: TGTGCTAGTGGCTCGCAGGGTGAAGCTTTCTTT. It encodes CASGSQGEAFF. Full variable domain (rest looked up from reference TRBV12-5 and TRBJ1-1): DARVTQTPRHKVTEMGQEVTMRCQPILGHNTVFWYRQTMMQGLELLAYFRNRAPLDDSGMPKDRFSAEMPDATLATLKIQPSEPRDSAVYFCASGSQGEAFFGQGTRLTVV.

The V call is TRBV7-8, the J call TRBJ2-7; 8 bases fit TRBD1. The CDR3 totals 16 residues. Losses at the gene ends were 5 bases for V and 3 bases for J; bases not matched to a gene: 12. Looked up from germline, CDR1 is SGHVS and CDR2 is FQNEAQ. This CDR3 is CASSPRRQGRFYEQYV. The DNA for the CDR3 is TGTGCCAGCAGCCCGAGAAGACAGGGGCGGTTCTACGAGCAGTACGTC.

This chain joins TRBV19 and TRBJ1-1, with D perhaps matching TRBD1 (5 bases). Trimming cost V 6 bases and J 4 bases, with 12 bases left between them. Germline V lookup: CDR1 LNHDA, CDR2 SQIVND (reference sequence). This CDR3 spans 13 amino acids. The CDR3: CASRSGAVTEAFF. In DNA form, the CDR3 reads TGTGCCAGTAGGAGTGGGGCTGTCACTGAAGCTTTCTTT.

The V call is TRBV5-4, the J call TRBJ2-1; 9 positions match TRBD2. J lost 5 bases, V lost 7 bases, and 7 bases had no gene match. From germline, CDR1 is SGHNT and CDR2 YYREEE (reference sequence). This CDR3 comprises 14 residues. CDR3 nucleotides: TGTGCCAGCGAATTGGCTAGCGGGGACAATGAGCAGTTCTTC. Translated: CASELASGDNEQFF.

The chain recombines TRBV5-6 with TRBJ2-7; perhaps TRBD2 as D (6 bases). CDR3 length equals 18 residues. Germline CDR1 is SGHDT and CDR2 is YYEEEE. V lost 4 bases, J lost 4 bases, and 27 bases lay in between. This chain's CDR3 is CASSPREFTSRSNYEQYF. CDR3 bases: TGTGCCAGCAGCCCGCGAGAATTTACTAGCCGAAGCAATTACGAGCAGTACTTC.

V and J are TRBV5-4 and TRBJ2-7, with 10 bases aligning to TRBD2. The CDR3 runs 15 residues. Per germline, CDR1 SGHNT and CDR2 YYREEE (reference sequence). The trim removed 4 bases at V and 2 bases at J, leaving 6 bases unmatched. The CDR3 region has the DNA TGTGCCAGCAGCACTAGGACTAGCGGCCCCTACGAGCAGTACTTC. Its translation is CASSTRTSGPYEQYF.

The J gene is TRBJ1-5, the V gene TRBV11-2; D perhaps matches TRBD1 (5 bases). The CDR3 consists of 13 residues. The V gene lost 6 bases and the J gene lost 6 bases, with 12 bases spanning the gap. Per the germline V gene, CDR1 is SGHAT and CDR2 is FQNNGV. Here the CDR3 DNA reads TGTGCCAGCAGTTCCGGACACCTTCAGCCCCAGCATTTT. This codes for CASSSGHLQPQHF.

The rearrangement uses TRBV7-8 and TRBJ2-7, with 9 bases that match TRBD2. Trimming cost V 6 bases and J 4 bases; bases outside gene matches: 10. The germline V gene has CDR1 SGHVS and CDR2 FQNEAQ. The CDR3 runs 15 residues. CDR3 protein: CASRDVAGVLYEQYF. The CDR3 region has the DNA TGTGCCAGCAGAGACGTAGCGGGAGTATTATACGAGCAGTACTTC.

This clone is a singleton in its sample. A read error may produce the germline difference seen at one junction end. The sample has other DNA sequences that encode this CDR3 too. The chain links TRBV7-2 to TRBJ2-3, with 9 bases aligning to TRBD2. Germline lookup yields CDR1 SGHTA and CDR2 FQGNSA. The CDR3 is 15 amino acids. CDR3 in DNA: TGTGCCAGCAGTTTAGCGGGAGCACGCACAGATACGCAGTATTTT. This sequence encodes CASSLAGARTDTQYF.

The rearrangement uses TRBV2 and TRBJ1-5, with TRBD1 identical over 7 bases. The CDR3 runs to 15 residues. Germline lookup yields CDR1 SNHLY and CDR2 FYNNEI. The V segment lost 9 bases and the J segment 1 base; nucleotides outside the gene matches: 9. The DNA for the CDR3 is TGTGCCAGTCAACAGGGGACTTCGAGCAATCAGCCCCAGCATTTT. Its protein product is CASQQGTSSNQPQHF.

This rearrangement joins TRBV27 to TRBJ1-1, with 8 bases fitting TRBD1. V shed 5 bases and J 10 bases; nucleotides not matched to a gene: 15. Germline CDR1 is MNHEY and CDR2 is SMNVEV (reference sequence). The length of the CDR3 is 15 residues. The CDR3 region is CASSPLNRGGRRAFF. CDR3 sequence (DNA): TGTGCCAGCAGTCCTCTCAACAGGGGGGGACGGAGAGCTTTCTTT.

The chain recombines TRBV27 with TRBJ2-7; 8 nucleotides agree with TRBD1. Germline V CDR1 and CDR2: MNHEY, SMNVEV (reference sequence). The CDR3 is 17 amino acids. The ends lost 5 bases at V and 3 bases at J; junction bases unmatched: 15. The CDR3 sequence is CASSPPPPDRVCYEQYV. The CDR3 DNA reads TGTGCCAGCAGTCCACCTCCTCCGGACAGGGTGTGCTACGAGCAGTACGTC.

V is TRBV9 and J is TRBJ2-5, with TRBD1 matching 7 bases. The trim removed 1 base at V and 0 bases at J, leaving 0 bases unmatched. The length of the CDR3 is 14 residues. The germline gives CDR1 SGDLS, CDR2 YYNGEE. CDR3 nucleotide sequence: TGTGCCAGCAGCGTACAGGGGGACCAAGAGACCCAGTACTTC. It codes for CASSVQGDQETQYF.

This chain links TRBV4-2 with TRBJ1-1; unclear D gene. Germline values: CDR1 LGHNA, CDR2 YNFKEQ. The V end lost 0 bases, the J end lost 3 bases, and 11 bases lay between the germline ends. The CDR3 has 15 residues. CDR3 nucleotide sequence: TGTGCCAGCAGCCAAGATGAGAGGGATTACACTGAAGCTTTCTTT. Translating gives CASSQDERDYTEAFF.

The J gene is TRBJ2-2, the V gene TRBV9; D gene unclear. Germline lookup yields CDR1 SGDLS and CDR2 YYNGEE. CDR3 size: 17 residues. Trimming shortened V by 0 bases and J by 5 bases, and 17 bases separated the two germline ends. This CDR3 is CASSVGAPGSFTGELFF. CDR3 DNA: TGTGCCAGCAGCGTAGGAGCCCCAGGTTCGTTTACCGGGGAGCTGTTTTTT.

The CDR3 DNA reads TGTGCCAGCAGGGTCGGGTCATCAACCGGGGAGCTGTTTTTT. It codes for CASRVGSSTGELFF. The chain links TRBV2 to TRBJ2-2; D unresolved. The length of the CDR3 is 14 residues. The germline CDR1 and CDR2 sequences are SNHLY and FYNNEI. V was trimmed by 6 bases and J by 5 bases, leaving 13 bases between them.

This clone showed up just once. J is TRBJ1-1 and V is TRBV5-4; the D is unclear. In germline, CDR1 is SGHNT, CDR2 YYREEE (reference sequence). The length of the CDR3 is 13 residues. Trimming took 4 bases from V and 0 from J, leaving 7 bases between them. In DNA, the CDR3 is TGTGCCAGCAGCCCGAACTTGAACACTGAAGCTTTCTTT. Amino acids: CASSPNLNTEAFF. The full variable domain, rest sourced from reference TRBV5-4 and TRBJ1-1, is ETGVTQSPTHLIKTRGQQVTLRCSSQSGHNTVSWYQQALGQGPQFIFQYYREEENGRGNFPPRFSGLQFPNYSSELNVNALELDDSALYLCASSPNLNTEAFFGQGTRLTVV.

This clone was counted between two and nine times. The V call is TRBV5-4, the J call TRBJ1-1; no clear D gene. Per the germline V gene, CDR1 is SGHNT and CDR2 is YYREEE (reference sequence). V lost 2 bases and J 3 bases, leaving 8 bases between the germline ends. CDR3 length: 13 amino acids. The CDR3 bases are TGTGCCAGCAGCTTCGTTCCCGACACTGAAGCTTTCTTT. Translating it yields CASSFVPDTEAFF.

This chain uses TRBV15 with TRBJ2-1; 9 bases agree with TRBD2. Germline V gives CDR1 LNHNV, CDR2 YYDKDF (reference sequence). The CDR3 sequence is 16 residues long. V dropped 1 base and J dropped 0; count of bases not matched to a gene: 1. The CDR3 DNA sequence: TGTGCCACCAGCAGAGGTAGCGGGAGCTCCTACAATGAGCAGTTCTTC. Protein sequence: CATSRGSGSSYNEQFF.

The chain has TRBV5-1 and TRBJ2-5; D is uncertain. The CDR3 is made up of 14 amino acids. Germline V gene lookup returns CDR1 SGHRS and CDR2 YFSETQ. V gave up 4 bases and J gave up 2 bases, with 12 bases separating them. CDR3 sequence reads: CASSPQSQQETQYF. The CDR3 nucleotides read TGCGCCAGCAGCCCCCAGTCCCAGCAAGAGACCCAGTACTTC.

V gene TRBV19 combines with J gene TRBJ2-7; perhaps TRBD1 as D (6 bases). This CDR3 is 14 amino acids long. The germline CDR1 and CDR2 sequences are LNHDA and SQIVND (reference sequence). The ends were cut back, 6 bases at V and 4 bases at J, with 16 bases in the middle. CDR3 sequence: CASSQQGLLYEQYF. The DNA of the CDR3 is TGTGCCAGTAGCCAACAGGGTTTACTTTACGAGCAGTACTTC.

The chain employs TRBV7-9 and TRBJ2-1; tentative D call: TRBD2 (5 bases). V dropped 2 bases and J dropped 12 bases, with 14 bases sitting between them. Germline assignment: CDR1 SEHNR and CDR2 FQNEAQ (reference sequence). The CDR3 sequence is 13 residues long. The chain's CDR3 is CASSLSLAIGQFF. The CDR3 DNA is TGTGCCAGCAGCTTAAGTCTAGCCATAGGGCAGTTCTTC.

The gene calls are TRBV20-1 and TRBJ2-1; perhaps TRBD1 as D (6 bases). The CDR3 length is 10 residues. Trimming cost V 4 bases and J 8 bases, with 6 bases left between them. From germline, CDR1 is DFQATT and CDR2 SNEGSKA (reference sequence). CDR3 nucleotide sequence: TGCAGTGCTAACAGGGATGAGCAGTTCTTC. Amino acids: CSANRDEQFF.

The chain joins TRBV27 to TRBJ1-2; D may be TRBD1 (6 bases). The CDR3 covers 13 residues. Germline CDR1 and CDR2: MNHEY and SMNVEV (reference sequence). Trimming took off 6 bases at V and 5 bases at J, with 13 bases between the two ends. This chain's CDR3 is CASRTGQMYGYTF. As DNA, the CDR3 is TGTGCCAGCAGAACCGGACAGATGTATGGCTACACCTTC.

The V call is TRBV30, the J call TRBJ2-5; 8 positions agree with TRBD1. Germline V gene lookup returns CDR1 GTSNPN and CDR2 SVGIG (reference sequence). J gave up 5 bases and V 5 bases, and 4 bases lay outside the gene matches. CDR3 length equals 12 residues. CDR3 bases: TGTGCCTGGGACAGGGGATGGGAGACCCAGTACTTC. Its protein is CAWDRGWETQYF.